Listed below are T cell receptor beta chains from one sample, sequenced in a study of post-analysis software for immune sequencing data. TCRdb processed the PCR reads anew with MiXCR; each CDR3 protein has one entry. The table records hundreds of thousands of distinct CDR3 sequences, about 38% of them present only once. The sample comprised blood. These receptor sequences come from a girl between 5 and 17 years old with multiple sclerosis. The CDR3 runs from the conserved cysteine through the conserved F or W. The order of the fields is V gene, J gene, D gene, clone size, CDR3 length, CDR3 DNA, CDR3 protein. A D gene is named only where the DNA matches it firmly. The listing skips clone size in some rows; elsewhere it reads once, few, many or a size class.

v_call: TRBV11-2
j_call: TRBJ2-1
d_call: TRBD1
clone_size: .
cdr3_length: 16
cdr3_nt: TGTGCCAGCAGCTTGGCGGGGACAGGGGGAATCAATGAGCAGTTCTTC
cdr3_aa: CASSLAGTGGINEQFF

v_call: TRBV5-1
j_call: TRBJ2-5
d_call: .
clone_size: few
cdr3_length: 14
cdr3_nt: TGCGCCAGCAGCGGTGAGGGGCGTATGGAGACCCAGTACTTC
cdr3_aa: CASSGEGRMETQYF

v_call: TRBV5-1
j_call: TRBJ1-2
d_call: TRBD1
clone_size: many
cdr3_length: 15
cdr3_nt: TGCGCCAGTTCCGAACAGGGGCCAAACGGGAATGGCTACACCTTC
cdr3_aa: CASSEQGPNGNGYTF

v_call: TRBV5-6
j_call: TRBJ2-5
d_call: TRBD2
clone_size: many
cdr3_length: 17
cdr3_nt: TGTGCCAGCAGCCCCTACTTGGGCGGGGGACGCCAAGAGACCCAGTACTTC
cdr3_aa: CASSPYLGGGRQETQYF

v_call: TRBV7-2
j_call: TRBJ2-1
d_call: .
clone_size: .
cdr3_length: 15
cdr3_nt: TGTGCCAGCAGCTTAGATGGGGGCGACAGGCATGAGCAGTTCTTC
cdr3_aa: CASSLDGGDRHEQFF

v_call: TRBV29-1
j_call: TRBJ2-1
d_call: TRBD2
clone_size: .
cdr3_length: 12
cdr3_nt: TGCAGCGTTGAAGGGGGGGGAAGTGAGCAGTTCTTC
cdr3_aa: CSVEGGGSEQFF

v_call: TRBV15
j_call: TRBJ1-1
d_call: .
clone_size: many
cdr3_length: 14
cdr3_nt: TGTGCCACCAGCCGACACGGGACCGACACTGAAGCTTTCTTT
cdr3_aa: CATSRHGTDTEAFF

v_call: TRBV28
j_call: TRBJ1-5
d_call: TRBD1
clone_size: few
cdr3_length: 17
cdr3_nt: TGTGCCAGCAGTGATTGGGAGGGACAGGGGGCCCATCAGCCCCAGCATTTT
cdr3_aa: CASSDWEGQGAHQPQHF

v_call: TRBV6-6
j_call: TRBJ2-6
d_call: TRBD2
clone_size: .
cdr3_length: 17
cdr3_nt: TGTGCCAGCAGTTACCGCGGGACTAGCTCTGGGGCCAACGTCCTGACTTTC
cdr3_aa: CASSYRGTSSGANVLTF

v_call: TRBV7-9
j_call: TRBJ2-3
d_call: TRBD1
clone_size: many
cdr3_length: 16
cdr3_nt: TGTGCCAGCAGCTTGGGGACAGGGGAGAAAACAGATACGCAGTATTTT
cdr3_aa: CASSLGTGEKTDTQYF

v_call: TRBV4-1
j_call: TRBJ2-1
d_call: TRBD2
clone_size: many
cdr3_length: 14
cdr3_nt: TGCGCCAGCAGCCAAGGACTAGCGGGCAATGAGCAGTTCTTC
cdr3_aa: CASSQGLAGNEQFF

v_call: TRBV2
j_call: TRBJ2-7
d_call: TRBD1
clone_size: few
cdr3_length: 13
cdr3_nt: TGTGCCAGCAGTGGGACAGGGGTCCACGAGCAGTACTTC
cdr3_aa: CASSGTGVHEQYF

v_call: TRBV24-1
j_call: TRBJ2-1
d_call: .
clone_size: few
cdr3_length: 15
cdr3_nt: TGTGCCACCAGTGATGACCGGCGACCCTACAATGAGCAGTTCTTC
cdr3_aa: CATSDDRRPYNEQFF

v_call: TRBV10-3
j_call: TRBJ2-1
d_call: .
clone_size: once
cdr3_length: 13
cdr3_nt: TGTGCCATCAGTGAGTCTATGCAGGCTACACAGTTCTTC
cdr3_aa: CAISESMQATQFF

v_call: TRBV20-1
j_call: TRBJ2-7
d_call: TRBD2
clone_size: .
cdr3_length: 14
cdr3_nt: TGCAGTGCCCAGACTAGCGGGGGGTACTACGAGCAGTACTTC
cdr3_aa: CSAQTSGGYYEQYF

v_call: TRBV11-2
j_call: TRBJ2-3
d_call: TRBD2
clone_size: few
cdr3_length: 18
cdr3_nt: TGTGCCAGCAGCAAACCCCCCCGGACTAGCGGGGGCACAGATACGCAGTATTTT
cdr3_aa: CASSKPPRTSGGTDTQYF

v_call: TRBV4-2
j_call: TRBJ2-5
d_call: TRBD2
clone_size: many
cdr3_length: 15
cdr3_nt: TGTGCCAGCAGCCAGCTAGCGGGGGGGCAAGAGACCCAGTACTTC
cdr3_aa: CASSQLAGGQETQYF

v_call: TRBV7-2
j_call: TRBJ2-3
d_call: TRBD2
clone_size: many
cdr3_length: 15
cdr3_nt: TGTGCCAGCAGCTTACTTGCGGGGGGGCCAGATACGCAGTATTTT
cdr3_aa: CASSLLAGGPDTQYF

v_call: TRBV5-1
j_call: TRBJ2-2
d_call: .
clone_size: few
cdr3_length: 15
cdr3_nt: TGCGCCAGCACCCCGGGGGCAGCGAACACCGGGGAGCTGTTTTTT
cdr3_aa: CASTPGAANTGELFF